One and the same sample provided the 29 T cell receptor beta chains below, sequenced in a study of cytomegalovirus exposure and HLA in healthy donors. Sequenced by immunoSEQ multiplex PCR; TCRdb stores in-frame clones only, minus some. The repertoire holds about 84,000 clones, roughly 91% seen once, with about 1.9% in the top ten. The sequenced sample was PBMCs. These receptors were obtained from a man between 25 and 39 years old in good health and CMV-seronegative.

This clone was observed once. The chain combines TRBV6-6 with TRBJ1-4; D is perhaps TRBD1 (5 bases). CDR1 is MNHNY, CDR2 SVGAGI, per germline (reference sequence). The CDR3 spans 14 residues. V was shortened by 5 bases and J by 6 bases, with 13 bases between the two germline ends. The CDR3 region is CASSTMDNHEKLFF. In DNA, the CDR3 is TGTGCCAGCAGTACCATGGACAACCATGAAAAACTGTTTTTT.

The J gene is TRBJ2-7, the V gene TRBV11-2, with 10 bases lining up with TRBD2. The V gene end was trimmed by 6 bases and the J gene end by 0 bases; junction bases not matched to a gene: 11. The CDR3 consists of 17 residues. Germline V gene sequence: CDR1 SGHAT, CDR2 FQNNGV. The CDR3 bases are TGTGCCAGCAGAGGTTTAGCGGGAGGACCCCTCTCCTACGAGCAGTACTTC. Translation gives CASRGLAGGPLSYEQYF.

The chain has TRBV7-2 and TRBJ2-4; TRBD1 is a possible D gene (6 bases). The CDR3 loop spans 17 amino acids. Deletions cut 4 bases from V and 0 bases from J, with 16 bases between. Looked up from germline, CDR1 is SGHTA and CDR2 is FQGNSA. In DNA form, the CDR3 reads TGTGCCAGCAGCTCAGGGGCCCTAGGCCTAGCCAAAAACATTCAGTACTTC. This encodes CASSSGALGLAKNIQYF.

The CDR3 DNA follows: TGCAGCGTTCGGTTGACAGGGGATTCACCCCTCCACTTT. This gives the protein CSVRLTGDSPLHF. This chain links TRBV29-1 with TRBJ1-6, with 8 nucleotides matching TRBD1. Germline V CDR1 and CDR2: SQVTM, ANQGSEA. The CDR3 consists of 13 residues. Losses at the gene ends were 5 bases for V and 8 bases for J; bases not matched to a gene: 5.

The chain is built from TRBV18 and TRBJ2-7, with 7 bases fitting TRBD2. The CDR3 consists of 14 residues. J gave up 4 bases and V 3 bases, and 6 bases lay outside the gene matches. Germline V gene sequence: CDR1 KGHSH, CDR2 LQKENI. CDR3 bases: TGTGCCAGCTCACCTGGGGGGGTAGGATACGAGCAGTACTTC. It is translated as CASSPGGVGYEQYF.

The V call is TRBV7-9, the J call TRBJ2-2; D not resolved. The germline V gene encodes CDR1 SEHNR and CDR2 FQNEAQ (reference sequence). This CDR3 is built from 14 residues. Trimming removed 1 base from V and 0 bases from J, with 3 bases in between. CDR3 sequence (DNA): TGTGCCAGCAGCTTAGGCGCGAACACCGGGGAGCTGTTTTTT. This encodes CASSLGANTGELFF.

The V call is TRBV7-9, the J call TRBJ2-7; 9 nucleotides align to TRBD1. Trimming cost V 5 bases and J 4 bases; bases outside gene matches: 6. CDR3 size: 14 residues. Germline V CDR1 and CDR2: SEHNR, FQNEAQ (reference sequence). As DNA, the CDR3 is TGTGCCAGCAGCCCGGGACAGGGTCTGTACGAGCAGTACTTC. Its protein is CASSPGQGLYEQYF.

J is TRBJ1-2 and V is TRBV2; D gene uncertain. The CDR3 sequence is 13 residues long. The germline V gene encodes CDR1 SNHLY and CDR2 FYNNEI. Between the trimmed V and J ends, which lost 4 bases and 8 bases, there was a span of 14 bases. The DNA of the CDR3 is TGTGCCAGCAGTGTTAGGAGGCCCATGGGCTACACCTTC. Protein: CASSVRRPMGYTF.

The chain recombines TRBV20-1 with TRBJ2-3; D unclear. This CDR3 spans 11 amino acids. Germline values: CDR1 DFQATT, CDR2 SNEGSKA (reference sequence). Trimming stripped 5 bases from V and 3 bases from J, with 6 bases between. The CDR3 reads CSAWLTDTQYF. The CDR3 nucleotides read TGCAGTGCTTGGCTGACAGATACGCAGTATTTT.

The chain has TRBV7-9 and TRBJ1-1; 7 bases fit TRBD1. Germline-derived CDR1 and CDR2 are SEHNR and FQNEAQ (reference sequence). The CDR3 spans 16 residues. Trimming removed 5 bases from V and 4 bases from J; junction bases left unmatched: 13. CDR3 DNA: TGTGCCAGCAGCGAAACCGAGGGGGCCTGGGGCACTGAAGCTTTCTTT. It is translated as CASSETEGAWGTEAFF.

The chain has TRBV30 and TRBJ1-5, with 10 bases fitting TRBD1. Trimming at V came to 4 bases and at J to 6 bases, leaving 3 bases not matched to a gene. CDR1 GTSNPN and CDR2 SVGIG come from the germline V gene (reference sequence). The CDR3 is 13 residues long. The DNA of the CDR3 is TGTGCCTGGAAGGGACAGGGGCCTCAGCCCCAGCATTTT. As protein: CAWKGQGPQPQHF.

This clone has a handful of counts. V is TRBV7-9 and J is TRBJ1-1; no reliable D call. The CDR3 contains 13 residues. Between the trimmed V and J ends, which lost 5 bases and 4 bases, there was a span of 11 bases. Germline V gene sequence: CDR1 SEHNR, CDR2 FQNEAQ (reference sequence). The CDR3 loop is CASSRGAGTEAFF. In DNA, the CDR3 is TGTGCCAGCAGCCGCGGAGCTGGCACTGAAGCTTTCTTT.

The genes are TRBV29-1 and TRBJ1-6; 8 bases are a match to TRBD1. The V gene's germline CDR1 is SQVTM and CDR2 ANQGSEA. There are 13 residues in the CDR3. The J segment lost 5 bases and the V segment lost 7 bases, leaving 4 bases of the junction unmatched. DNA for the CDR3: TGCAGCGCAGGACAGGGAGATAATTCACCCCTCCACTTT. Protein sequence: CSAGQGDNSPLHF.

CDR3 sequence: CASSRFSGRYEQYF. CDR3 nucleotides: TGTGCCAGCAGCCGGTTCAGCGGGAGGTACGAGCAGTACTTC. The chain is built from TRBV28 and TRBJ2-7; 9 nucleotides match TRBD2. The CDR3 spans 14 residues. V lost 6 bases to trimming and J lost 4 bases; unmatched junction nucleotides: 7. CDR1 MDHEN and CDR2 SYDVKM come from the germline V gene.

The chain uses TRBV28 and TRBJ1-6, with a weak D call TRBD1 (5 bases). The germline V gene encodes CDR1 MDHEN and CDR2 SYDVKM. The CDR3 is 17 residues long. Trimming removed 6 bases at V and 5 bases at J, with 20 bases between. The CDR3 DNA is TGTGCCAGCAGCCTTCCTCAGGGCGGTAAAAATAATTCACCCCTCCACTTT. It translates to CASSLPQGGKNNSPLHF. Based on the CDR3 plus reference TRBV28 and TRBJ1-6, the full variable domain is DVKVTQSSRYLVKRTGEKVFLECVQDMDHENMFWYRQDPGLGLRLIYFSYDVKMKEKGDIPEGYSVSREKKERFSLILESASTNQTSMYLCASSLPQGGKNNSPLHFGNGTRLTVT.

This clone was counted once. Written as DNA, the CDR3 is TGTGCCAGCAGCGGGGACAGGGGGAACACTGAAGCTTTCTTT. Amino acids: CASSGDRGNTEAFF. The chain combines TRBV5-6 with TRBJ1-1, with 10 bases aligning to TRBD1. The CDR3 loop spans 14 amino acids. The trim removed 4 bases at V and 1 base at J, leaving 1 base unmatched. In germline, CDR1 is SGHDT, CDR2 YYEEEE. The complete variable domain, with remaining parts taken from reference TRBV5-6 and TRBJ1-1, reads DAGVTQSPTHLIKTRGQQVTLRCSPKSGHDTVSWYQQALGQGPQFIFQYYEEEERQRGNFPDRFSGHQFPNYSSELNVNALLLGDSALYLCASSGDRGNTEAFFGQGTRLTVV.

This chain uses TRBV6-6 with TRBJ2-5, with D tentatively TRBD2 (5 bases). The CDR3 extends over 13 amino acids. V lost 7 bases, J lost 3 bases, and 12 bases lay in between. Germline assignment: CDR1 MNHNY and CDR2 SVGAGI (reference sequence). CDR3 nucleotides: TGTGCCAGCAAGGTGCGAGCGGAAGAGACCCAGTACTTC. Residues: CASKVRAEETQYF.

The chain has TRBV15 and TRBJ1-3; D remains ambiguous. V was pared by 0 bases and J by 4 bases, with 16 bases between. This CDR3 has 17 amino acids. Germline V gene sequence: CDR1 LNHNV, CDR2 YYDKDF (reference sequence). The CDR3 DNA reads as TGTGCCACCAGCAGAGATCTGAGCCCGGGAGCAGGAAACACCATATATTTT. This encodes CATSRDLSPGAGNTIYF.

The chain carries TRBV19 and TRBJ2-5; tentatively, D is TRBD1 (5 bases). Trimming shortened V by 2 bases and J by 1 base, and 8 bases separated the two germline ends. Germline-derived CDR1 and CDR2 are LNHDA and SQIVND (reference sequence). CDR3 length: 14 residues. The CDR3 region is CASSIQTAQETQYF. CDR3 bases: TGTGCCAGTAGTATACAGACAGCCCAAGAGACCCAGTACTTC.

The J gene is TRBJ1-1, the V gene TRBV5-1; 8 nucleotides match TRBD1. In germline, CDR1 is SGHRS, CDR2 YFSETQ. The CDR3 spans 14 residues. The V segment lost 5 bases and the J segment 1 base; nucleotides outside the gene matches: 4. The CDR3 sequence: CASRQTGGNTEAFF. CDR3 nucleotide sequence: TGCGCCAGCAGACAAACAGGGGGGAACACTGAAGCTTTCTTT.

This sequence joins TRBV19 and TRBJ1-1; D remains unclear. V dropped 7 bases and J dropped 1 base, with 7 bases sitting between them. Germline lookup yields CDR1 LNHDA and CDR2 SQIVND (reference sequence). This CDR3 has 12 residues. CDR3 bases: TGTGCCAGTACGACAACGAACACTGAAGCTTTCTTT. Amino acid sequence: CASTTTNTEAFF.

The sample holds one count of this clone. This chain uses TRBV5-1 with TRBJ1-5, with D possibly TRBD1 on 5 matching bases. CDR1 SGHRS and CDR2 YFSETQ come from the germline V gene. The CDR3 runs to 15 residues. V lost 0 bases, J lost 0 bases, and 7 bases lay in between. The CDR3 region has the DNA TGCGCCAGCAGCTTGGGACAGCATAGCAATCAGCCCCAGCATTTT. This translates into CASSLGQHSNQPQHF.

The CDR3 nucleotides read TGTGCCAGCAGCCAAGTGACATTGGGCAGATACTCTGGAAACACCATATATTTT. Translating it yields CASSQVTLGRYSGNTIYF. The chain couples TRBV14 to TRBJ1-3; D ambiguous. Trimming took 1 base from V and 0 from J, leaving 16 bases between them. The germline V gene has CDR1 SGHDN and CDR2 FVKESK. CDR3 size: 18 residues.

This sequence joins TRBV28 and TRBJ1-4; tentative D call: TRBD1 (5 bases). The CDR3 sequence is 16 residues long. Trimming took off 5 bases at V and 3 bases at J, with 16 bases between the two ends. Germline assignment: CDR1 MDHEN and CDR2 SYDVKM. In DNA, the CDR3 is TGTGCCAGCAGTCCGCCCCTGACAGCCGCTAATGAAAAACTGTTTTTT. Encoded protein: CASSPPLTAANEKLFF.

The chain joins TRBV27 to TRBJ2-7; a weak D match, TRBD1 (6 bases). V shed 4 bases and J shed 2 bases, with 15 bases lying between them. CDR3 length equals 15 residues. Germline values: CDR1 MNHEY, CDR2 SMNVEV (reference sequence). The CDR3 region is CASSSTGTNPYEQYF. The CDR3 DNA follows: TGTGCCAGCAGTTCAACCGGGACAAACCCCTACGAGCAGTACTTC.

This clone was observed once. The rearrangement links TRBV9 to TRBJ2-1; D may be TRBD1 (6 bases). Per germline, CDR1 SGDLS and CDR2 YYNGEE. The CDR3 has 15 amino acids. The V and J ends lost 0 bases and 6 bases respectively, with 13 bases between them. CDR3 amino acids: CASSVASNRVNEQFF. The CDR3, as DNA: TGTGCCAGCAGCGTAGCGTCAAACAGGGTCAATGAGCAGTTCTTC.

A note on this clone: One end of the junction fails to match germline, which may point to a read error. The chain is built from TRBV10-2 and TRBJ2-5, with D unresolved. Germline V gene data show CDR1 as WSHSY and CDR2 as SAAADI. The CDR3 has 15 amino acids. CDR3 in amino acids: CATSAASEQQETQYF. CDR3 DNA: TGCGCCACCAGTGCCGCTTCGGAGCAACAAGAGACCCAGTACTTC.

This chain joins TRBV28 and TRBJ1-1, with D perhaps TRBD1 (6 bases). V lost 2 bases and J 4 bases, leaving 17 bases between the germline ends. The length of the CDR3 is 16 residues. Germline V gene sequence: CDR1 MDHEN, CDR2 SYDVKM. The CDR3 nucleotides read TGTGCCAGCAGTTTAATCTCCAGGGGACGGGGCACTGAAGCTTTCTTT. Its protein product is CASSLISRGRGTEAFF.

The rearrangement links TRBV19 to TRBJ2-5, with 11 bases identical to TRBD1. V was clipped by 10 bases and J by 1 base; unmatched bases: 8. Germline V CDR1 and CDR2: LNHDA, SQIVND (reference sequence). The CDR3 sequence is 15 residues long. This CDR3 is CATARDRGSQETQYF. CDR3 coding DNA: TGTGCCACAGCCCGGGACAGGGGGTCCCAAGAGACCCAGTACTTC.